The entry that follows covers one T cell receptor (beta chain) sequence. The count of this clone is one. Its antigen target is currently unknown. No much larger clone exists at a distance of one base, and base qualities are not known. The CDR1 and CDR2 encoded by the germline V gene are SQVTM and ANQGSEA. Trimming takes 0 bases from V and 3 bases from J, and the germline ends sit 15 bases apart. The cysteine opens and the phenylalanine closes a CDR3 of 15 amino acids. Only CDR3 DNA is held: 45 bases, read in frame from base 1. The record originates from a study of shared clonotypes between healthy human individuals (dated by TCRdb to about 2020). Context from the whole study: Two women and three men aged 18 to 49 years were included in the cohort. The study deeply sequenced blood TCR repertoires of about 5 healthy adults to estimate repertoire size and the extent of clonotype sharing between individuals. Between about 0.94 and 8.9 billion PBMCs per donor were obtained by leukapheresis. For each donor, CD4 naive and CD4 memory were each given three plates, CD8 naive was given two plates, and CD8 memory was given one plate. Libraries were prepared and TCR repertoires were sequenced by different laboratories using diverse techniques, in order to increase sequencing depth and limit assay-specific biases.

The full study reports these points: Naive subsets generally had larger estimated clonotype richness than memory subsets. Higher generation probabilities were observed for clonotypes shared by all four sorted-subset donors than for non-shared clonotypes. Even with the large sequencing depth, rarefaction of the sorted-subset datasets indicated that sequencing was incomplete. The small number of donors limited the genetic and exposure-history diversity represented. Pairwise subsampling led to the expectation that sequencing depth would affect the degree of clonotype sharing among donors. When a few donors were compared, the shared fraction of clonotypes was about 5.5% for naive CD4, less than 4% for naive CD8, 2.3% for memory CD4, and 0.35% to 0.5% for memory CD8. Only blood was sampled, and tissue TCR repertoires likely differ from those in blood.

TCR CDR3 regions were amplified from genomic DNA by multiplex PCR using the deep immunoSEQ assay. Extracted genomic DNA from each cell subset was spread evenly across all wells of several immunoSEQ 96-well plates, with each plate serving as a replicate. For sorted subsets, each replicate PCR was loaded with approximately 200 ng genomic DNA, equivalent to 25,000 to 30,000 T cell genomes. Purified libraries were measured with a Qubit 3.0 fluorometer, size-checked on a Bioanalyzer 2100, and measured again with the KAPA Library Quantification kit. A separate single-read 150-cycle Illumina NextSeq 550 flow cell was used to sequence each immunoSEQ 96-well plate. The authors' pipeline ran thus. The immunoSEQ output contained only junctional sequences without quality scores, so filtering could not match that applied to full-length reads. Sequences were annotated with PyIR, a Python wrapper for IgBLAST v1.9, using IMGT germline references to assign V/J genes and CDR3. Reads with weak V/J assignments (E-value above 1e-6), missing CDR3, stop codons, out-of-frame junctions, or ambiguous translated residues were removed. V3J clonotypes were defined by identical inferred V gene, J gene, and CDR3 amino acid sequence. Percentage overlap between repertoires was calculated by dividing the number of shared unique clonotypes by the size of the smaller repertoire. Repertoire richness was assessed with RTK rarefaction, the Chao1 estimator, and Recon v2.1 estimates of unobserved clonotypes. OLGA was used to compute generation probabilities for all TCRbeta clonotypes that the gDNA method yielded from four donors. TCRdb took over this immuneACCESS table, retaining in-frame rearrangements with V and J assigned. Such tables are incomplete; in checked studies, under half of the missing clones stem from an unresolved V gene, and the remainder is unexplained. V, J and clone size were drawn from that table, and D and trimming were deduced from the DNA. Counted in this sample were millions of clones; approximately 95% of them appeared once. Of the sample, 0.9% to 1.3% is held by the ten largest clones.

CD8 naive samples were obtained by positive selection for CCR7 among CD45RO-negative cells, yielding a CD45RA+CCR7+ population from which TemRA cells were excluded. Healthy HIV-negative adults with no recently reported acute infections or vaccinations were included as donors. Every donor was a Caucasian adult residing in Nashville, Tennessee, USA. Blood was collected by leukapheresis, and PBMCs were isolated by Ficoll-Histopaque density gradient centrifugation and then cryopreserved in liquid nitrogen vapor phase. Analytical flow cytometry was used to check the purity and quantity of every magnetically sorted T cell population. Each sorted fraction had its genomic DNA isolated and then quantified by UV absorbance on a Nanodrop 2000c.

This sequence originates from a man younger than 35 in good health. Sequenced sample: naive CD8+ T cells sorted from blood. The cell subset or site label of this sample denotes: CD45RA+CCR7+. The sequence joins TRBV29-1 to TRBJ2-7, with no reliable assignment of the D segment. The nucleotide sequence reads TGCAGCGTTGAAGATCGAGCTGCAGGAAACTACGAGCAGTACTTC. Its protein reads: CSVEDRAAGNYEQYF.